This T cell receptor (beta chain) was recovered during a study of T-cell memory formation after mild COVID-19. In its sample, this clonotype was seen a few times. TCRdb reprocessed the 5' RACE reads via MiXCR and lists one record per CDR3 protein. The sample has fewer than 250,000 distinct CDR3 sequences, more than 25% seen once. Sample: PBMCs or a T cell subset sorted from them (not recorded which). The TCR was taken from an adult woman who had mild COVID-19 (a few samples of this study predate the infection). Cell type and time point are not known.

Here the CDR3 reads CASSLNSGTSGRNANEQYF. The DNA for the CDR3 is TGTGCCAGCTCACTGAACTCCGGGACTAGCGGGAGAAACGCTAACGAGCAGTACTTC. The rearrangement joins TRBV18 to TRBJ2-7, with 14 positions matching TRBD2. The CDR3 has 19 residues. From germline, CDR1 is KGHSH and CDR2 LQKENI. V was pared by 4 bases and J by 5 bases, with 16 bases of the junction left unmatched.